The 15 T cell receptor beta chains reported below all come from one sample, sequenced in a study of cytotoxic CD8 clonotypes in ibrutinib-treated CLL. Repertoires were generated with immunoSEQ multiplex PCR, while TCRdb's copy carries only in-frame clones and drops some. The sample has about 330,000 clones, approximately 67% seen once. The sequences come from PBMCs, collected after 36 months of ibrutinib treatment. The receptors were sampled from a human donor with chronic lymphocytic leukemia.

The chain is built from TRBV27 and TRBJ2-7; D possibly uses TRBD1 or TRBD2 (5 bases each). Per the germline V gene, CDR1 is MNHEY and CDR2 is SMNVEV (reference sequence). The germline V and J ends were trimmed by 6 bases and 2 bases, with 14 bases remaining between them. The CDR3 covers 14 residues. The CDR3 nucleotides are TGTGCCAGCAGCCGCCCGGGACGGACCTACGAGCAGTACTTC. Translated: CASSRPGRTYEQYF.

This CDR3 reads CASSLGPGTDTQYF. The CDR3 DNA sequence: TGTGCCAGCAGCCTCGGACCCGGCACAGATACGCAGTATTTT. V gene TRBV7-3 combines with J gene TRBJ2-3; D uncertain. Trimming cost V 5 bases and J 1 base, with 10 bases left between them. This CDR3 has 14 amino acids. From germline, CDR1 is SGHTA and CDR2 FQGTGA.

This clone was counted a few times. The chain recombines TRBV4-1 with TRBJ1-5, with D possibly being TRBD1 (6 bases). CDR1 is MGHRA and CDR2 is YSYEKL in the germline V gene. The CDR3 is made up of 17 amino acids. V was shortened by 0 bases and J by 7 bases, with 19 bases between the two germline ends. The CDR3 DNA follows: TGCGCCAGCAGCCAAGATCGCCCGACAGGATTTTTGCAGCCCCAGCATTTT. Translation: CASSQDRPTGFLQPQHF.

This chain joins TRBV5-5 and TRBJ2-3, with no clear D. The CDR3 length is 19 residues. CDR1 is SGHKS, CDR2 YYEKEE, per germline (reference sequence). Between the trimmed V and J ends, which lost 3 bases and 5 bases, there was a span of 28 bases. The CDR3 nucleotides are TGTGCCAGCAGCTCTCGCTTGGGCGGACCTACGCGTCGTGGAGATACGCAGTATTTT. The encoded protein is CASSSRLGGPTRRGDTQYF.

The V gene is TRBV6-5, the J gene TRBJ1-2; D call uncertain. V gave up 7 bases and J gave up 4 bases, with 16 bases separating them. The CDR3 runs to 14 residues. Germline lookup yields CDR1 MNHEY and CDR2 SVGAGI. The CDR3: CASTHNGVSYGYTF. The DNA for the CDR3 is TGTGCCAGCACCCACAACGGGGTTTCCTATGGCTACACCTTC.

The sample holds one count of this clone. The rearrangement links TRBV19 to TRBJ2-1; 8 bases agree with TRBD1. Germline loops: CDR1 LNHDA, CDR2 SQIVND (reference sequence). The V gene end was trimmed by 5 bases and the J gene end by 0 bases; junction bases not matched to a gene: 6. CDR3 length: 16 residues. CDR3 bases: TGTGCCAGTAGTCCAGGGGGCCGTGTCTCCTACAATGAGCAGTTCTTC. It yields the protein CASSPGGRVSYNEQFF.

V usage is TRBV4-2 and J usage is TRBJ1-5; 10 bases agree with TRBD1. In germline, CDR1 is LGHNA, CDR2 YNFKEQ. The V gene end was trimmed by 4 bases and the J gene end by 7 bases; junction bases not matched to a gene: 7. CDR3 size: 15 residues. In DNA form, the CDR3 reads TGTGCCAGCAGCCCGGGACAGGGGTTTGACCAGCCCCAGCATTTT. Translated, it gives CASSPGQGFDQPQHF.

The rearrangement links TRBV2 to TRBJ2-7; tentatively, D is TRBD1 or TRBD2 (6 bases each). Germline loops: CDR1 SNHLY, CDR2 FYNNEI. This CDR3 comprises 11 residues. Deletions cut 5 bases from V and 6 bases from J, with 8 bases between. The CDR3 region is CASSRGAEQYF. CDR3 in DNA: TGTGCCAGCAGTAGGGGGGCCGAGCAGTACTTC. The full variable domain, its missing parts supplied by reference TRBV2 and TRBJ2-7, is EPEVTQTPSHQVTQMGQEVILRCVPISNHLYFYWYRQILGQKVEFLVSFYNNEISEKSEIFDDQFSVERPDGSNFTLKIRSTKLEDSAMYFCASSRGAEQYFGPGTRLTVT.

The rearrangement uses TRBV7-9 and TRBJ2-1; possibly TRBD1 for D (5 bases). CDR3 length equals 12 residues. Germline loops: CDR1 SEHNR, CDR2 FQNEAQ (reference sequence). The V end lost 2 bases, the J end lost 12 bases, and 11 bases lay between the germline ends. The CDR3: CASSLQGVTQFF. CDR3 in DNA: TGTGCCAGCAGCTTACAGGGCGTGACGCAGTTCTTC.

This clone was detected only a few times. The rearrangement joins TRBV5-1 to TRBJ1-3; no clear D. This CDR3 is 15 amino acids long. With 0 bases removed from V and 0 bases from J, the gap between germline ends came to 7 bases. CDR1 is SGHRS, CDR2 YFSETQ, per germline. CDR3 loop: CASSLVGISGNTIYF. The CDR3 DNA follows: TGCGCCAGCAGCTTGGTAGGGATCTCTGGAAACACCATATATTTT.

V is TRBV5-1 and J is TRBJ1-6, with 12 bases that match TRBD1. This CDR3 contains 14 residues. The germline V gene has CDR1 SGHRS and CDR2 YFSETQ. V was clipped by 7 bases and J by 14 bases; unmatched bases: 10. This chain's CDR3 is CASGTGGQPSTLHF. The CDR3 DNA follows: TGCGCCAGCGGGACAGGGGGCCAACCATCCACCCTCCACTTT.

The rearrangement links TRBV20-1 to TRBJ2-1, with D possibly called TRBD1 or TRBD2 (6 bases each). The CDR3 has 11 amino acids. Germline lookup yields CDR1 DFQATT and CDR2 SNEGSKA (reference sequence). The V and J ends lost 4 bases and 12 bases respectively, with 13 bases between them. The CDR3 bases are TGCAGTGCTATTGAGGGGGGAAGGCAGTTCTTC. Its protein product is CSAIEGGRQFF.

This clone appeared a few times. The chain combines TRBV18 with TRBJ2-7, with D possibly TRBD1 on 6 matching bases. The CDR3 consists of 12 residues. The V gene lost 2 bases and the J gene lost 6 bases, with 8 bases spanning the gap. The V gene's germline CDR1 is KGHSH and CDR2 LQKENI. The CDR3 sequence is CASSPGQLEQYF. The CDR3 DNA reads TGTGCCAGCTCACCAGGACAGCTCGAGCAGTACTTC.

V gene TRBV6-5 combines with J gene TRBJ2-7, with TRBD1 as a possible D gene (6 bases). The germline CDR1 and CDR2 sequences are MNHEY and SVGAGI. The V end was cut by 1 base, the J end by 5 bases, with 12 bases between. This CDR3 has 14 amino acids. CDR3 DNA sequence: TGTGCCAGCAGTTACTTAATACAGGGCCACGAGCAGTACTTC. Translating gives CASSYLIQGHEQYF.

The rearrangement joins TRBV5-1 to TRBJ2-5, with 9 bases matching TRBD1. CDR1 SGHRS and CDR2 YFSETQ come from the germline V gene. CDR3 length: 15 amino acids. The V gene end was trimmed by 4 bases and the J gene end by 3 bases; junction bases not matched to a gene: 7. The chain's CDR3 is CASSPRRQGEETQYF. Written as DNA, the CDR3 is TGCGCCAGCAGCCCCCGGAGACAGGGGGAAGAGACCCAGTACTTC. Combining the CDR3 with reference TRBV5-1 and TRBJ2-5 gives the whole variable domain KAGVTQTPRYLIKTRGQQVTLSCSPISGHRSVSWYQQTPGQGLQFLFEYFSETQRNKGNFPGRFSGRQFSNSRSEMNVSTLELGDSALYLCASSPRRQGEETQYFGPGTRLLVL.